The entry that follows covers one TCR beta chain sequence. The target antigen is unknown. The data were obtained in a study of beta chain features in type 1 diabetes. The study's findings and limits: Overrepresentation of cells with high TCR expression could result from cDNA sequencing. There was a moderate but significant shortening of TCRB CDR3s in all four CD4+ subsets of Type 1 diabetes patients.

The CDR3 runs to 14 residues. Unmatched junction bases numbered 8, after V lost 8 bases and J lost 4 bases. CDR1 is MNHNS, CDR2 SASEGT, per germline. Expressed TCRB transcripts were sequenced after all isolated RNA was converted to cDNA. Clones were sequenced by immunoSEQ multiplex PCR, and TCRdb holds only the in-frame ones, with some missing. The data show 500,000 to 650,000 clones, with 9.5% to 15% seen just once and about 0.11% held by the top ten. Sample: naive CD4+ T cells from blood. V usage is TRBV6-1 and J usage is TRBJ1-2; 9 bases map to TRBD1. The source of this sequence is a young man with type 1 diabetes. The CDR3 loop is CASSDRGDGYGYTF. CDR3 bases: TGTGCCAGCTCGGACAGGGGTGATGGCTATGGCTACACCTTC.